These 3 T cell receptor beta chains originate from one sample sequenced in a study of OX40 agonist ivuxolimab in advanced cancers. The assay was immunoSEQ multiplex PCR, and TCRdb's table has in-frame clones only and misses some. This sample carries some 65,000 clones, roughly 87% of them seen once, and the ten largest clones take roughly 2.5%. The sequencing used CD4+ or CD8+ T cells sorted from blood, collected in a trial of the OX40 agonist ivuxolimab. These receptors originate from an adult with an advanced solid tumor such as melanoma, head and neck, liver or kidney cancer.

CDR3 in amino acids: CASSEGQVTEAFF. The CDR3 DNA is TGTGCCAGCAGTGAGGGACAGGTGACTGAAGCTTTCTTT. The chain uses TRBV2 and TRBJ1-1, with 8 bases that match TRBD1. V lost 3 bases to trimming and J lost 5 bases; unmatched junction nucleotides: 2. Germline CDR1 is SNHLY and CDR2 is FYNNEI. This CDR3 region has 13 residues.

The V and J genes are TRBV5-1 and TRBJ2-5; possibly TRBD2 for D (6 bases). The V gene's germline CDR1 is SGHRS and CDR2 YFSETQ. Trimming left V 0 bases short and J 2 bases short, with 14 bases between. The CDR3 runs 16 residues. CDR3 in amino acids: CASSLVGGARQETQYF. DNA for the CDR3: TGCGCCAGCAGCTTGGTGGGCGGGGCCAGACAAGAGACCCAGTACTTC.

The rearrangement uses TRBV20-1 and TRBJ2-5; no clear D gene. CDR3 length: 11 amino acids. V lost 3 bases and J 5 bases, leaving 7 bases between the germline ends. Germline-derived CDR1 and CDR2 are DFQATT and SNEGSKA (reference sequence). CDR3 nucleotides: TGCAGTGCTAGGGACCGGGAGACCCAGTACTTC. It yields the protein CSARDRETQYF.